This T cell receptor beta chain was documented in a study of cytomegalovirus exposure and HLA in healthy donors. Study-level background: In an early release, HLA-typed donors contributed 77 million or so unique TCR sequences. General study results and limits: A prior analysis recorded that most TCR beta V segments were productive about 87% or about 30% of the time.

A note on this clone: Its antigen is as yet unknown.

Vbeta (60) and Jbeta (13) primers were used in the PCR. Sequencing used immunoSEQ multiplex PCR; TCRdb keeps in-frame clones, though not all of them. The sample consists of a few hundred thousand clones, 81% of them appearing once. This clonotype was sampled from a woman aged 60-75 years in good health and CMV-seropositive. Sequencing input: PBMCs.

The CDR3 spells CASSPPRTQSSGANVLTF. The DNA for the CDR3 is TGTGCCAGCTCACCACCGAGGACACAATCTTCTGGGGCCAACGTCCTGACTTTC. This chain joins TRBV18 and TRBJ2-6; D may be TRBD1 (5 bases). CDR3 size: 18 residues. The germline gives CDR1 KGHSH, CDR2 LQKENI. V gave up 0 bases and J gave up 1 base, with 13 bases separating them.